Listed here are 8 T cell receptor beta chains from one sample, sequenced in a study of beta chain features in type 1 diabetes. Points from the study as a whole: A moderate, significant TCRB CDR3 shortening appeared in type 1 diabetes across four CD4+ subsets.

Investigators reverse transcribed all isolated RNA, so they sequenced expressed TCRB transcripts. Sequenced by immunoSEQ multiplex PCR; TCRdb stores in-frame clones only, minus some. The sample shows hundreds of thousands of clones, over 12% of them seen only once. These receptors lack a known antigen. The sequenced sample consisted of naive CD4+ T cells from blood. The receptor source for this set is a man aged 18 to 29 with type 1 diabetes.

In its sample, this clone was seen a few times. The rearrangement links TRBV7-9 to TRBJ2-5; no clear D. CDR1 is SEHNR, CDR2 FQNEAQ, per germline (reference sequence). Trimming pared 5 bases from V and 2 bases from J, leaving 18 bases between. This CDR3 is 16 amino acids long. CDR3 DNA sequence: TGTGCCAGCAGCCCTGGGCTTGGTCACTCACAAGAGACCCAGTACTTC. This translates into CASSPGLGHSQETQYF.

The genes are TRBV4-3 and TRBJ2-5; 8 nucleotides match TRBD2. The CDR3 is made up of 14 amino acids. Per germline, CDR1 LGHNA and CDR2 YSLEER. The trim removed 0 bases at V and 3 bases at J, leaving 0 bases unmatched. The DNA of the CDR3 is TGCGCCAGCAGCCAAGAACTAGCGGAAGAGACCCAGTACTTC. Translated: CASSQELAEETQYF.

Concerning this clone itself: Other DNA sequences in this specimen translate into the identical CDR3. The CDR3 region is CASRTNYGYTF. CDR3 DNA: TGTGCCAGCAGAACTAACTATGGCTACACCTTC. This chain links TRBV28 with TRBJ1-2, with unresolved D. Germline lookup yields CDR1 MDHEN and CDR2 SYDVKM. V gave up 6 bases and J gave up 0 bases, with 2 bases separating them. This CDR3 has 11 residues.

This clone has just a few counts. The CDR3 loop reads CASTGTSGTYEQYF. As DNA, the CDR3 is TGTGCCAGCACCGGGACTAGCGGAACCTACGAGCAGTACTTC. The chain joins TRBV6-5 to TRBJ2-7; TRBD2 matches at 11 bases. The CDR3 is made up of 14 amino acids. Germline CDR1 MNHEY, CDR2 SVGAGI. The ends lost 7 bases at V and 2 bases at J; junction bases unmatched: 4.

The sample holds a few counts of this clone. V gene TRBV2 combines with J gene TRBJ2-7; TRBD2 agrees at 9 bases. V gave up 11 bases and J gave up 0 bases; unmatched junction bases: 14. Germline lookup yields CDR1 SNHLY and CDR2 FYNNEI. This CDR3 spans 16 amino acids. The CDR3 DNA reads as TGTGCCTGCCAACCAGAGACTAGCGGTAACTCCTACGAGCAGTACTTC. Its translation: CACQPETSGNSYEQYF.

The rearrangement links TRBV12-2 to TRBJ2-2; the table's D gene call, TRBD2, was not cross checked with the DNA. TRBV12-2 is a listed pseudogene. The CDR3 length is 14 residues. CDR3 residues: CASRWRGHTGELFF. The CDR3 coding sequence is TGTGCAAGTCGCTGGAGGGGACACACCGGGGAGCTGTTTTTT.

V is TRBV29-1 and J is TRBJ1-4; D unclear. The CDR3 loop spans 12 amino acids. Trimming pared 5 bases from V and 7 bases from J, leaving 11 bases between. CDR1 and CDR2 (germline): SQVTM, ANQGSEA. As DNA, the CDR3 is TGCAGCGTTCGAGCGGGGTTTGAAAAACTGTTTTTT. This gives the protein CSVRAGFEKLFF.

V usage is TRBV5-1 and J usage is TRBJ1-6, with 7 bases lining up with TRBD1. The length of the CDR3 is 14 residues. V dropped 3 bases and J dropped 5; count of bases not matched to a gene: 2. CDR1 SGHRS and CDR2 YFSETQ come from the germline V gene. This CDR3 reads CASSSQGNNSPLHF. DNA for the CDR3: TGCGCCAGCAGCTCACAGGGGAATAATTCACCCCTCCACTTT.